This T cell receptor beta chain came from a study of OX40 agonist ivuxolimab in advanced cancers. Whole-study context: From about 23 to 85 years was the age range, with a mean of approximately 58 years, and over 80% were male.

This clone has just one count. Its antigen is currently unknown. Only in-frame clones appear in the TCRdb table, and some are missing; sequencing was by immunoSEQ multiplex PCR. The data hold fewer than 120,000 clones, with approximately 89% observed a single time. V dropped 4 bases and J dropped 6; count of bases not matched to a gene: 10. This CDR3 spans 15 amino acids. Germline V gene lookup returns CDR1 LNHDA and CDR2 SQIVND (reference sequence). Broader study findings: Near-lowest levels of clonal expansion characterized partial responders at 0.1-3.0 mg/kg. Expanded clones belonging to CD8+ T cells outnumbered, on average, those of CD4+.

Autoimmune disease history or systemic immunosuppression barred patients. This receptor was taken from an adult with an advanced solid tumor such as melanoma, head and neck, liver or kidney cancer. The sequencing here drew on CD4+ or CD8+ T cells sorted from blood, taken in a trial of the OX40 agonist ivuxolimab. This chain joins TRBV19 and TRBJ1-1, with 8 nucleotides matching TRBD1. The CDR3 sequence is CASSTSAGGRAEAFF. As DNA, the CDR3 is TGTGCCAGTAGTACCTCCGCAGGGGGCAGGGCTGAAGCTTTCTTT.